This record concerns one T cell receptor beta chain sequence. Clones were read by immunoSEQ multiplex PCR, and TCRdb kept only the in-frame ones, dropping some. Counted here are 200,000 to 300,000 clones, roughly 84% occurring once; the ten biggest clones make up over 1.5%. This sample is part of a study of blood T cell repertoires in COVID-19. Overall study context: In each case, the material was cDNA or gDNA derived from T cells, B-cell-depleted T cells, or PBMCs.

The CDR3 has 15 amino acids. Germline values: CDR1 SGHNT, CDR2 YYREEE (reference sequence). V was pared by 4 bases and J by 3 bases, with 6 bases of the junction left unmatched. V and J are TRBV5-4 and TRBJ1-2, with 10 bases matching TRBD1. This receptor was taken from a woman aged 40 to 50 who had recovered from COVID-19. The sequencing sample was made of peripheral blood. CDR3: CASSPRQGAYYGYTF. The CDR3 nucleotides are TGTGCCAGCAGCCCGAGACAGGGGGCGTACTATGGCTACACCTTC.